This T cell receptor (beta chain) was captured by sequencing in a study of T cells in Graves' hyperthyroidism and ophthalmopathy. Overall study context: Staff took peripheral blood when the initial diagnosis was made, before any treatment began.

Germline assignment: CDR1 LNHNV and CDR2 YYDKDF (reference sequence). Trimming cost V 0 bases and J 2 bases, with 11 bases left between them. The CDR3 consists of 16 residues. Participants, patients aged 18 to 65, had newly diagnosed hyperthyroidism with a duration under 2 months. The CDR3 regions of TCR beta were amplified from RNA transcripts. Using the HTBI primer set, a first-round RT-PCR was run on the TCR CDR3. From the multiplex PCR reads, TCRdb called clonotypes with MiXCR, one entry per CDR3 protein. The sample comprises about 420,000 distinct CDR3 sequences, approximately 15% of which are singletons, and less than 15% rests with the top ten. This clonotype was seen repeatedly, ten times or more.

The chain joins TRBV15 to TRBJ1-5; D is undetermined. The sequencing sample was made of blood. This TCR came from a woman in her late teens or twenties with Graves' hyperthyroidism. The CDR3 DNA reads as TGTGCCACCAGCAGAGATCGGGGTAGGGGCAATCAGCCCCAGCATTTT. The encoded protein is CATSRDRGRGNQPQHF.